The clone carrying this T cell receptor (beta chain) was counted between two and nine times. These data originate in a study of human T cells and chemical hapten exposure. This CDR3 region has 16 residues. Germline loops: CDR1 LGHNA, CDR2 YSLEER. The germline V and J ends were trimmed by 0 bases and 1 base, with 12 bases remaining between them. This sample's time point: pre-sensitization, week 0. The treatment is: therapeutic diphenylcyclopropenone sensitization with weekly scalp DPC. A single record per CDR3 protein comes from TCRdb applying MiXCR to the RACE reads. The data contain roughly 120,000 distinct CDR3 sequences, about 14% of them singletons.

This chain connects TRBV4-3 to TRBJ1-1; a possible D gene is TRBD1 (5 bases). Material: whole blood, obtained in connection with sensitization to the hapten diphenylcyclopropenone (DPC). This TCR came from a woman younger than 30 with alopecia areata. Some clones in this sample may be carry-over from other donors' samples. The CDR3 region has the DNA TGCGCCAGCAGCCAAGAGGCGGGGCACGCGAACACTGAAGCTTTCTTT. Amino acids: CASSQEAGHANTEAFF.